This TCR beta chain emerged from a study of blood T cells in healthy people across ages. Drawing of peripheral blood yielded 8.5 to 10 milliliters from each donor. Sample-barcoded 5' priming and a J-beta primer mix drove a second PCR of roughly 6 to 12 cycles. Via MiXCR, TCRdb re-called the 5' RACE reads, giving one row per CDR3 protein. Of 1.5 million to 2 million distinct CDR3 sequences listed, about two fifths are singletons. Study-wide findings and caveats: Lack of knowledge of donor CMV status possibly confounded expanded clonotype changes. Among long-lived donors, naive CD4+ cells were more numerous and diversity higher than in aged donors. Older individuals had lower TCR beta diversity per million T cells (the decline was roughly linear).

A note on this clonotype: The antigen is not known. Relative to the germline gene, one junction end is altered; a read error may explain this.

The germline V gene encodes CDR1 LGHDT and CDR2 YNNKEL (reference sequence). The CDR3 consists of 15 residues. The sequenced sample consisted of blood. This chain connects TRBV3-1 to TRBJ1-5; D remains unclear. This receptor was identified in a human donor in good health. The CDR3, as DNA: TGTGCCAGCATCCAAGAGTACGCGGGTACGGGGCCCCAGCATTTT. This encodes CASIQEYAGTGPQHF.